This T cell receptor (beta chain) is drawn from a study of T cell responses to AZD1222 COVID-19 vaccine. Study outcomes and limitations: Repertoires were collected only later (after the peak T cell response had occurred). Breadth and depth of Spike-specific TCRs rose after two AZD1222 doses. Baseline antibody screening turned up just six or seven seropositive AZD1222 recipients.

TCRdb's copy holds only in-frame clones and misses some; the assay was immunoSEQ multiplex PCR. The data contain 150,000 or so clones, under 95% of them singletons. In germline, CDR1 is SGHNT, CDR2 YYREEE (reference sequence). V gave up 5 bases and J gave up 3 bases; unmatched junction bases: 6. The CDR3 runs to 15 residues. A note on this clone: Its antigen is not known.

The TCR originated in an adult in good health. The sample consisted of peripheral blood, taken on day 0 of AZD1222 vaccination. J is TRBJ2-3 and V is TRBV5-4; 10 bases line up with TRBD2. This CDR3 reads CASRATSGFTDTQYF. DNA for the CDR3: TGTGCCAGCAGGGCGACTAGCGGGTTTACAGATACGCAGTATTTT.